Given below is one TCR beta chain in context. This specimen comes from a study of human T cells and chemical hapten exposure. As for the study in general: 2% DPC applied to a 2 cm by 2 cm arm area sensitized donors. There were weekly diphenylcyclopropenone doses to the scalp for patients throughout the approximately 25-week study. The variation in per-sample TCR yields arose mainly from small differences in pooled library volumes.

This CDR3 has 13 residues. The V end lost 2 bases, the J end lost 0 bases, and 5 bases lay between the germline ends. From germline, CDR1 is SGDLS and CDR2 YYNGEE. TCRdb analysed the RACE reads with MiXCR anew, one entry per CDR3 protein. This sample has approximately 85,000 distinct CDR3 sequences; 10% to 13% occur once, and the top ten carry 2% to 2.5%. Time point described: patch test 2, 6 weeks after DPC sensitization. The treatment is: therapeutic diphenylcyclopropenone sensitization with weekly scalp DPC. V usage is TRBV9 and J usage is TRBJ1-2; D is unclear. The specimen comprised whole blood, sampled in connection with sensitization to the hapten diphenylcyclopropenone (DPC). This clonotype was obtained from a woman aged 30 to 39 with alopecia areata. Some clones in this sample may be carry-over from other donors' samples. The chain's CDR3 is CASSVQSNYGYTF. The CDR3, as DNA: TGTGCCAGCAGCGTTCAGTCTAACTATGGCTACACCTTC.